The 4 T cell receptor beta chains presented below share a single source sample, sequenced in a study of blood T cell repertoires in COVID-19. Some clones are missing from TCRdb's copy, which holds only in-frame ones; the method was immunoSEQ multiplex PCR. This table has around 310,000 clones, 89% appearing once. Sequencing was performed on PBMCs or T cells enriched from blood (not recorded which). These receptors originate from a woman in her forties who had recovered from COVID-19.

Written as DNA, the CDR3 is TGTGCCAGCAGGAGGGACAGCCAAGAGACCCAGTACTTC. As protein: CASRRDSQETQYF. This chain uses TRBV6-5 with TRBJ2-5, with 7 bases fitting TRBD1. This CDR3 contains 13 residues. Germline V gives CDR1 MNHEY, CDR2 SVGAGI. The J segment lost 1 base and the V segment lost 6 bases, leaving 2 bases of the junction unmatched.

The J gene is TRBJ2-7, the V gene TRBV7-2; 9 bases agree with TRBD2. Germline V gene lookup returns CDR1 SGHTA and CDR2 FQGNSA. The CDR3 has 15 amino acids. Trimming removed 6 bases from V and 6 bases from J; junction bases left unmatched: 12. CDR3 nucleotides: TGTGCCAGCAGGGAAATTAGCGGGAGAACGAGCGAGCAGTACTTC. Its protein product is CASREISGRTSEQYF.

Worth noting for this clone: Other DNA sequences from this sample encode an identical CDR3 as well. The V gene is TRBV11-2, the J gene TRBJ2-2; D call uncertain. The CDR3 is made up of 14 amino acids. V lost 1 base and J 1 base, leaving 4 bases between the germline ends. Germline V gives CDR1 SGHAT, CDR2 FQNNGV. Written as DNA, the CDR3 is TGTGCCAGCAGCTTAGTCAGGAACACCGGGGAGCTGTTTTTT. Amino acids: CASSLVRNTGELFF.

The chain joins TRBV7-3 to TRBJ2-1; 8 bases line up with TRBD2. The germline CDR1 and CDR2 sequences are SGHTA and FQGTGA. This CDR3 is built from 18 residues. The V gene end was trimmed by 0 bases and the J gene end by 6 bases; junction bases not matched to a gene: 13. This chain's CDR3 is CASSLTYGLAGFANEQFF. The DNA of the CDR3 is TGTGCCAGCAGCTTAACCTACGGACTAGCCGGGTTCGCCAATGAGCAGTTCTTC.